The 16 T cell receptor beta chains given below trace back to one sample, sequenced in a study of metastatic and nonmetastatic thyroid tumors. There were no patients who had received any treatment before thyroid surgery. TCRdb re-called the PCR reads via MiXCR. This sample yields roughly 13,000 clones, of which around 25% are seen a single time; 10% to 11% belongs to the top ten. The sample taken for sequencing was tumor tissue. The receptor source for this set is a female donor with papillary thyroid cancer or a benign thyroid nodule (not recorded which). Some clones in this sample may be carry-over from other donors' samples.

By frequency in the sample, this clone is medium-sized. This sequence joins TRBV28 and TRBJ2-1, with TRBD2 as a possible D gene (7 bases). Trimming removed 2 bases at V and 8 bases at J, with 19 bases between. Germline CDR1 and CDR2: MDHEN and SYDVKM. This CDR3 is 16 amino acids long. The CDR3 is CASSLRGGAAIHEQFF. The CDR3 DNA reads TGTGCCAGCAGTTTAAGGGGGGGGGCCGCAATTCATGAGCAGTTCTTC.

Relative to its sample, this clone is medium-sized. The V call is TRBV4-1, the J call TRBJ1-1, with 8 bases identical to TRBD1. With 0 bases clipped from V and 4 bases from J, the junction kept 13 bases outside the gene matches. Looked up from germline, CDR1 is MGHRA and CDR2 is YSYEKL. The CDR3 consists of 18 residues. The CDR3 reads CASSQDKYRGYRRTEAFF. The CDR3 DNA reads as TGCGCCAGCAGCCAAGATAAATACAGGGGGTATCGGCGCACTGAAGCTTTCTTT.

This clone was counted ten times or more. J is TRBJ1-1 and V is TRBV7-6; TRBD1 aligns across 7 bases. The J segment lost 1 base and the V segment lost 5 bases, leaving 4 bases of the junction unmatched. Germline V gene lookup returns CDR1 SGHVS and CDR2 FNYEAQ. The CDR3 covers 14 residues. CDR3 protein: CASSGNRGNTEAFF. CDR3 nucleotides: TGTGCCAGCAGCGGCAACAGGGGGAACACTGAAGCTTTCTTT.

The chain uses TRBV5-1 and TRBJ2-7; tentative D call: TRBD2 (5 bases). Between the trimmed V and J ends, which lost 4 bases and 2 bases, there was a span of 16 bases. CDR1 and CDR2 from the germline V gene are SGHRS and YFSETQ. The CDR3 runs 15 residues. CDR3 amino acids: CASSPGSGWAYEQYF. The CDR3 DNA reads as TGCGCCAGCAGCCCGGGGTCCGGATGGGCCTACGAGCAGTACTTC.

By sample fraction, this clone is medium-sized. V is TRBV6-1 and J is TRBJ2-7; D unclear. The CDR3 sequence is 13 residues long. The germline V gene has CDR1 MNHNS and CDR2 SASEGT. V lost 6 bases and J lost 2, with 11 bases in between. CDR3 region: CASRETSAYEQYF. The CDR3 DNA sequence: TGTGCCAGCAGGGAGACATCAGCCTACGAGCAGTACTTC.

This clone was recorded at least ten times. The chain carries TRBV20-1 and TRBJ2-7; D tentatively reads TRBD1 or TRBD2 (5 bases each). V lost 0 bases and J lost 4, with 13 bases in between. The length of the CDR3 is 14 residues. Germline values: CDR1 DFQATT, CDR2 SNEGSKA (reference sequence). CDR3: CSARDPGQSYEQYF. CDR3 DNA sequence: TGCAGTGCTAGAGATCCGGGGCAGTCGTACGAGCAGTACTTC.

This clone has at least ten counts. The chain employs TRBV5-5 and TRBJ1-1; D remains ambiguous. Trimming removed 0 bases at V and 1 base at J, with 4 bases between. CDR3 length: 13 amino acids. CDR1 is SGHKS and CDR2 is YYEKEE in the germline V gene (reference sequence). The CDR3 protein is CASSLDWNTEAFF. DNA for the CDR3: TGTGCCAGCAGCTTGGACTGGAACACTGAAGCTTTCTTT.

Worth noting for this clone: The sample contains more than one DNA sequence encoding this CDR3. This chain links TRBV9 with TRBJ2-5; possible D gene TRBD1, 8 bases. V shed 3 bases and J shed 5 bases, with 20 bases lying between them. CDR3 length: 16 residues. The germline gives CDR1 SGDLS, CDR2 YYNGEE. CDR3 residues: CASSATGGERGETQYF. CDR3 in DNA: TGTGCCAGCAGCGCCACAGGGGGGGAACGTGGGGAGACCCAGTACTTC.

Here the CDR3 reads CSRTESTDTQYF. CDR3 nucleotide sequence: TGCAGTAGGACAGAGAGCACAGATACGCAGTATTTT. The chain joins TRBV20-1 to TRBJ2-3; TRBD1 might be the D (6 bases). CDR3 length: 12 amino acids. Trimming cost V 8 bases and J 0 bases, with 9 bases left between them. CDR1 and CDR2 (germline): DFQATT, SNEGSKA (reference sequence).

In DNA form, the CDR3 reads TGTGCCAGCAACCGGGGAACGGCGGAAAAGTTCTTC. This codes for CASNRGTAEKFF. This chain joins TRBV6-1 and TRBJ2-1; D is perhaps TRBD2 (5 bases). Germline V gene lookup returns CDR1 MNHNS and CDR2 SASEGT. Between the trimmed V and J ends, which lost 7 bases and 14 bases, there was a span of 18 bases. CDR3 length equals 12 residues.

The table lists this clone with a few counts. The V call is TRBV6-2 or TRBV6-3, the J call TRBJ2-7, with D unresolved. This CDR3 contains 12 residues. Trimming shortened V by 5 bases and J by 3 bases, and 8 bases separated the two germline ends. The germline gives CDR1 MNHEY, CDR2 SVGEGT. The CDR3 is CASSATFYEQYV. The DNA for the CDR3 is TGTGCCAGCAGTGCGACTTTCTACGAGCAGTACGTC.

The V gene is TRBV19, the J gene TRBJ1-2; D is perhaps TRBD1 (6 bases). The V gene lost 4 bases and the J gene lost 9 bases, with 18 bases spanning the gap. The CDR3 runs 14 residues. CDR1 and CDR2 (germline): LNHDA, SQIVND (reference sequence). This CDR3 is CASSTRDMGKSYTF. The CDR3 region has the DNA TGTGCCAGTAGTACCCGGGACATGGGAAAAAGCTACACCTTC.

The chain has TRBV20-1 and TRBJ2-1, with 9 bases lining up with TRBD1. The germline gives CDR1 DFQATT, CDR2 SNEGSKA (reference sequence). The CDR3 covers 14 residues. V lost 6 bases, J lost 10 bases, and 13 bases stayed unmatched. CDR3 sequence (DNA): TGCAGTGCAAAGGGAGTACAGGGGGCTGAGGAGCAGTTCTTC. This gives the protein CSAKGVQGAEEQFF.

The count of this clone is one. The chain is built from TRBV4-2 and TRBJ2-7; D is unresolved. Germline lookup yields CDR1 LGHNA and CDR2 YNFKEQ. CDR3 size: 14 residues. V dropped 4 bases and J dropped 4 bases, with 14 bases sitting between them. The CDR3 spells CASSPTPAAYEQYF. The CDR3 coding sequence is TGTGCCAGCAGCCCCACTCCTGCAGCATACGAGCAGTACTTC.

Regarding this clone: This may be a read error: a much more frequent sequence differs by one nucleotide. This chain links TRBV7-9 with TRBJ2-7; D may be TRBD1 or TRBD2 (5 bases each). CDR1 and CDR2 from the germline V gene are SEHNR and FQNEAQ (reference sequence). The CDR3 extends over 14 amino acids. The V end was cut by 3 bases, the J end by 2 bases, with 11 bases between. Here the CDR3 reads CASSLWGSTYEQYF. As DNA, the CDR3 is TGTGCCAGCAGCTTGTGGGGGTCCACCTACGAGCAGTACTTC. Using reference TRBV7-9 and TRBJ2-7 for the parts outside the CDR3, the full variable domain is DTGVSQNPRHKITKRGQNVTFRCDPISEHNRLYWYRQTLGQGPEFLTYFQNEAQLEKSRLLSDRFSAERPKGSFSTLEIQRTEQGDSAMYLCASSLWGSTYEQYFGPGTRLTVT.

This clone was picked up a small number of times. Since a much larger clone is just one base distant, this may be a read error. The sample carries other DNA sequences with the same CDR3. CDR3 residues: CASSPRPGPRQGTGELFF. The CDR3 bases are TGTGCCAGCAGTCCACGCCCGGGGCCCAGACAGGGCACCGGTGAGCTGTTTTTT. The rearrangement links TRBV27 to TRBJ2-2; TRBD1 matches 7 bases. The CDR3 covers 18 residues. Germline loops: CDR1 MNHEY, CDR2 SMNVEV (reference sequence).